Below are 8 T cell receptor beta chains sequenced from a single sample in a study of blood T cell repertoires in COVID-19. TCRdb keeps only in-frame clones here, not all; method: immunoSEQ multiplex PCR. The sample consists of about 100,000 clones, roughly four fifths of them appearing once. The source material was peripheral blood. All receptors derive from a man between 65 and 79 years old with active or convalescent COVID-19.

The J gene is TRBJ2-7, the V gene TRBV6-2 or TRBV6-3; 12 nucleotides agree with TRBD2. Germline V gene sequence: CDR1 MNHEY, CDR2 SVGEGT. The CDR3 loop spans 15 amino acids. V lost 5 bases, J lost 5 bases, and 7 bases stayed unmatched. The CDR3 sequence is CASSRPGLAGDEQYF. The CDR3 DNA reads TGTGCCAGCAGTCGACCGGGACTAGCGGGCGACGAGCAGTACTTC.

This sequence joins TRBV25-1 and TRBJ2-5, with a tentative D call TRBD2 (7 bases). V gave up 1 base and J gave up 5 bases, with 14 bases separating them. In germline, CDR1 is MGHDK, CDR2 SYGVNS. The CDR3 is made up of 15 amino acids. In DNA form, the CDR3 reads TGTGCCAGCAGTGAATCACGGGGGCGGGGGGAGACCCAGTACTTC. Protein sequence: CASSESRGRGETQYF.

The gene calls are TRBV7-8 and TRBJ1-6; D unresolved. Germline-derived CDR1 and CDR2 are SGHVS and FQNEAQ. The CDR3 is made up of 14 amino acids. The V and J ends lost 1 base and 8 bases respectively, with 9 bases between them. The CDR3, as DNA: TGTGCCAGCAGCTTAGATCCCTCCTATTCACCCCTCCACTTT. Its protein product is CASSLDPSYSPLHF.

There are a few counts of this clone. The CDR3 loop reads CAWSSGFSYEQYF. The CDR3 bases are TGTGCCTGGAGTTCGGGGTTCTCCTACGAGCAGTACTTC. The V call is TRBV30, the J call TRBJ2-7; maybe TRBD2 (5 bases). Trimming removed 2 bases at V and 0 bases at J, with 8 bases between. The germline V gene has CDR1 GTSNPN and CDR2 SVGIG (reference sequence). The CDR3 totals 13 residues.

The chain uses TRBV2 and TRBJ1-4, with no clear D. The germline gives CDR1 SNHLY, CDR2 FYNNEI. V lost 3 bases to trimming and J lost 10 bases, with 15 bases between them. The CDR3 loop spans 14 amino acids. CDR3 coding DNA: TGTGCCAGCAGTGAGGAGGCTTTAGGTGGAAAACTGTTTTTT. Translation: CASSEEALGGKLFF.

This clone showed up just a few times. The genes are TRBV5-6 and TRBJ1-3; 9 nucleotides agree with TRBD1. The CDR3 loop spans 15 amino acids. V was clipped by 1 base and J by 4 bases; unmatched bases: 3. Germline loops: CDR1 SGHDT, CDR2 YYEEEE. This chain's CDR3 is CASSLWTGVGNTIYF. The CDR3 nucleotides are TGTGCCAGCAGCTTGTGGACAGGGGTCGGAAACACCATATATTTT.

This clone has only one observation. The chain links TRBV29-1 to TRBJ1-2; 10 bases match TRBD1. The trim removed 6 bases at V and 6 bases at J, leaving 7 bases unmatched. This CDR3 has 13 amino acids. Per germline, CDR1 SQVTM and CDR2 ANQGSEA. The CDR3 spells CSVSRDRGNGYTF. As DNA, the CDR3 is TGCAGCGTAAGCCGGGACAGGGGAAATGGCTACACCTTC.

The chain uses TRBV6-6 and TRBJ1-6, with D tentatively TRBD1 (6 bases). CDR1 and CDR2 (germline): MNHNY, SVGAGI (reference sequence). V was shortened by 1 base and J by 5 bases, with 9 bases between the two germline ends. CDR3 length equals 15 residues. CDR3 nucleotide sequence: TGTGCCAGCAGTTACTATTCAGGGGATAATTCACCCCTCCACTTT. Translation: CASSYYSGDNSPLHF.